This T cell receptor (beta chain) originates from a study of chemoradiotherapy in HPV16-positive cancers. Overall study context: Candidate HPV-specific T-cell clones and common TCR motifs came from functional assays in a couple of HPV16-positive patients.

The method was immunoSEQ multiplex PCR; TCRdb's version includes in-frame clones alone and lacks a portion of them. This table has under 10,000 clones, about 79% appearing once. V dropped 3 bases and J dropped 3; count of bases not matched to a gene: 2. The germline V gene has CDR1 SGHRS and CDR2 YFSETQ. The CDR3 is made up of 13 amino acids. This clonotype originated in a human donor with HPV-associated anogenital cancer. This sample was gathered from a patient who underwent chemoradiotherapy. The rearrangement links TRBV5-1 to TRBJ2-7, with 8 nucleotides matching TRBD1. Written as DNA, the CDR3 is TGCGCCAGCAGCTGGACAGGGAGCTACGAGCAGTACTTC. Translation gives CASSWTGSYEQYF.